This is a list of T cell receptor beta chains from one sample in a study of T cells in Graves' hyperthyroidism and ophthalmopathy. MiXCR, applied by TCRdb to the multiplex PCR reads, yields one record per CDR3 protein. Among about 98,000 distinct CDR3 sequences listed, about 40% were seen once. The specimen sequenced was peripheral blood or thyroid tissue (not recorded which). These TCRs come from a woman aged 30 to 39 with Graves' hyperthyroidism. Both conserved end residues are part of each CDR3. D genes are given only for firm matches. Some rows mark clone size as missing; the rest say once, few, many or name a class of expanded clone.

TRBV11-2	many	TRBJ1-1	TRBD1	TGTGCCAGCAGCTTACACGGCGGGACAGGGGCGAGGGAAGCTTTCTTT	CASSLHGGTGAREAFF
TRBV4-2	many	TRBJ2-2	TRBD2	TGTGCCAGCAGCGTTACTAGCGGGAGGGTTATCGGGGAGCTGTTTTTT	CASSVTSGRVIGELFF
TRBV28	-	TRBJ2-2	-	TGTGCCAGCAGCCCGGGTCCAGGGGAGCTGTTTTTT	CASSPGPGELFF
TRBV6-4	-	TRBJ1-3	-	TGTGCCTCAGGCGGAGGGGAGGGATCAATCAGCCCCAGCATATATTTT	CASGGGEGSISPSIYF
TRBV30	many	TRBJ2-2	-	TGTGCCTGGGACGCCGCCGGGGAGCTGTTTTTT	CAWDAAGELFF
TRBV2	-	TRBJ2-7	-	TGTGCCAGCAGCCCGGGGACTCCTGGGGACGAGCAGTACTTC	CASSPGTPGDEQYF
TRBV20-1	many	TRBJ2-5	TRBD1	TGCAGTGCCGATCGGGACAGTCTCCAAGAGACCCAGTACTTC	CSADRDSLQETQYF
TRBV5-1	-	TRBJ1-5	-	TGCGCCAGCAGCTGGGGGGACGGGCAGCCCCAGCATTTT	CASSWGDGQPQHF
TRBV6-5	many	TRBJ2-2	-	TGTGCCAGCAGTTTCGGTAACACCGGGGAGCTGTTTTTT	CASSFGNTGELFF
TRBV10-3	medium-sized	TRBJ1-2	TRBD1	TGTGCCATCAGAACAGGGGGTGGAGGCTACACCTTC	CAIRTGGGGYTF
TRBV10-3	few	TRBJ2-7	-	TGTGCCATCAGTGTTGGGAGCTACGAGCAGTACTTC	CAISVGSYEQYF
TRBV10-3	-	TRBJ2-7	TRBD2	TGTGCCATCAGTAGGAGCGGGGGAATCCACGAGCAGTACTTC	CAISRSGGIHEQYF
TRBV6-2/TRBV6-3	many	TRBJ1-2	-	TGTGCCAGCAGTTACCGGGGAGTCCGAGGCGGCTATGGCTACACCTTC	CASSYRGVRGGYGYTF
TRBV28	-	TRBJ2-5	TRBD2	TGTGCCAGCAGACCAGCGGGAGTGATGGGAGAGACCCAGTACTTC	CASRPAGVMGETQYF
TRBV5-4	many	TRBJ2-3	TRBD1	TGTGCCAGCAGCTTCCGATCGGGACAGGGACCAGATACGCAGTATTTT	CASSFRSGQGPDTQYF
TRBV9	-	TRBJ1-5	TRBD1	TGTGCCAGCAGTCGCCCAGGGGGCGGACAGCCCCAGCATTTT	CASSRPGGGQPQHF
TRBV11-2	many	TRBJ1-6	-	TGTGCCAGCAGCGCTACCGGGACAAGAGATAATTCACCCCTCCACTTT	CASSATGTRDNSPLHF
TRBV7-9	-	TRBJ2-7	-	TGTGCCAGCAGCTTAGCCGCTACAGGGACCTACGAGCAGTACTTC	CASSLAATGTYEQYF
TRBV28	many	TRBJ1-2	TRBD1	TGTGCCAGCAGCCCAACCGGGACAGGGTATGTCATGTATGGCTACACCTTC	CASSPTGTGYVMYGYTF
TRBV10-3	-	TRBJ1-5	TRBD1	TGTGCCAGCAGTTCACCCACATACAGGACAGGGGACAATCAGCCCCAGCATTTT	CASSSPTYRTGDNQPQHF
TRBV10-3	-	TRBJ2-5	TRBD2	TGTGCCATCAGACGAGCGGGAGGGCGAGAGACCCAGTACTTC	CAIRRAGGRETQYF
TRBV11-2	-	TRBJ2-3	TRBD2	TGTGCCAGCAGCACGGTACTAGCGGAGGCATGGGATACGCAGTATTTT	CASSTVLAEAWDTQYF
TRBV7-3	-	TRBJ2-7	-	TGTGCCAGCAGCTTCTCAGTGGCAGGGAGCTCCTACGAGCAGTACTTC	CASSFSVAGSSYEQYF
TRBV2	-	TRBJ1-1	-	TGTGCCAGCAGTGCTGTGGGCAGGGTCACTGAAGCTTTCTTT	CASSAVGRVTEAFF
TRBV2	many	TRBJ1-5	TRBD1	TGTGCCAGCAGCGCCTCCGGGACAGGGGGCGTACAGCCCCAGCATTTT	CASSASGTGGVQPQHF
TRBV12-3/TRBV12-4	many	TRBJ2-7	TRBD1	TGTGCCAGCAGTTTAGCTAGGGACAGGGCCACCTACGAGCAGTACTTC	CASSLARDRATYEQYF
TRBV10-3	few	TRBJ1-1	-	TGTGCCATCAGTGAGTCCCCACAGAACACTGAAGCTTTCTTT	CAISESPQNTEAFF
TRBV6-5	many	TRBJ1-1	TRBD1	TGTGCCAGCAGTTCGACAGGGTTGGGCACTGAAGCTTTCTTT	CASSSTGLGTEAFF
TRBV2	-	TRBJ1-5	TRBD1	TGTGCCAGCAGCCGGGACAGGGGATTTGATAAGCTGCAGCCCCAGCATTTT	CASSRDRGFDKLQPQHF
TRBV27	-	TRBJ1-5	TRBD1	TGTGCCAGCAGCCTCCGAGGGGGACAGGGGGCGATTGGATACCAGCCCCAGCATTTT	CASSLRGGQGAIGYQPQHF
TRBV7-6	-	TRBJ2-5	-	TGTGCCAGCAGCTTAGTACTTCCGGGTCCCACGAACACCGGGGAGACCCAGTACTTC	CASSLVLPGPTNTGETQYF
TRBV5-1	many	TRBJ1-1	TRBD1	TGCGCCAGCAGCTTTAGACAGGGCACTGAAGCTTTCTTT	CASSFRQGTEAFF
TRBV28	-	TRBJ2-3	-	TGTGCCGGCAGTTTCCCAATATGGGGTACGCAGTATTTT	CAGSFPIWGTQYF
TRBV2	-	TRBJ1-2	TRBD1	TGTGCCAGCATCCGGGACAGGGGGCATTACTATGGCTACACCTTC	CASIRDRGHYYGYTF
TRBV4-2	many	TRBJ1-1	-	TGTGCCAGCAGCCAATTAGATTCGCCCACTGGCACTGAAGCTTTCTTT	CASSQLDSPTGTEAFF
TRBV7-2	few	TRBJ1-2	TRBD1	TGTGCCAGCAGCAAGTCCCTCCGGGACAGTCACTATGGCTACACCTTC	CASSKSLRDSHYGYTF
TRBV13	-	TRBJ2-5	-	TGTGCCAGCAGTCGGGCCGGAGGTGGGACCCAGTACTTC	CASSRAGGGTQYF
TRBV7-9	-	TRBJ2-7	TRBD2	TGTGCCAGCAGTATTAGCGGGAGGGCGTACGAGCAGTACTTC	CASSISGRAYEQYF
TRBV20-1	many	TRBJ2-7	TRBD2	TGCAGTGCTACCCGGACTAGCGGGTTCGGGGAGCAGTACTTC	CSATRTSGFGEQYF
TRBV9	-	TRBJ2-6	-	TGTGCCAGCAGTTCCCGACGGGGGGCCAACGTCCTGACTTTC	CASSSRRGANVLTF